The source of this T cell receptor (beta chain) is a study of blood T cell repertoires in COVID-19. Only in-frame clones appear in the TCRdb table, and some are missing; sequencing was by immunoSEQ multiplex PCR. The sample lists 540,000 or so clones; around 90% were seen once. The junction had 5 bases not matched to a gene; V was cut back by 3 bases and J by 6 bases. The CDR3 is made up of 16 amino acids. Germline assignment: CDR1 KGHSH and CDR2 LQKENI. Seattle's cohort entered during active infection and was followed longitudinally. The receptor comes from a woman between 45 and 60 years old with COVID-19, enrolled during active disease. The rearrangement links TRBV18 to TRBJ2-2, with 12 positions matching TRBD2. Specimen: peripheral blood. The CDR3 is CASSPLLAGGPGELFF. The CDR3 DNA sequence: TGTGCCAGCTCACCCCTACTAGCGGGGGGCCCCGGGGAGCTGTTTTTT.